Following are 3 T cell receptor beta chains from one sample sequenced in a study of T cell repertoires in cytomegalovirus infection. TCRdb re-called the reads with MiXCR, one entry per CDR3 protein. Of about 110,000 distinct CDR3 sequences listed, around 9.1% are singletons. These TCRs are of unknown antigen specificity. The specimen sequenced was PBMCs, sequenced either directly or after in vitro stimulation (not recorded which). Every receptor here comes from a human donor in good health (CMV status not recorded). Some clones in this sample may be carry-over from other donors' samples.

This clonotype was counted ten times or more. The chain is built from TRBV12-3 or TRBV12-4 and TRBJ2-5; weak D call: TRBD1 (5 bases). V was shortened by 0 bases and J by 5 bases, with 10 bases between the two germline ends. The CDR3 sequence is 14 residues long. The CDR3 loop reads CASSLAQGMETQYF. CDR3 in DNA: TGTGCCAGCAGTTTAGCTCAGGGCATGGAGACCCAGTACTTC.

The V gene is TRBV5-5, the J gene TRBJ2-7; a weak D match, TRBD1 (6 bases). V lost 2 bases and J 0 bases, leaving 24 bases between the germline ends. CDR3 length equals 19 residues. The germline CDR1 and CDR2 sequences are SGHKS and YYEKEE (reference sequence). CDR3 DNA sequence: TGTGCCAGCAGCTTCGGTCCAGGACGAGCAGGGGAGCGCTCCTACGAGCAGTACGTC. Encoded protein: CASSFGPGRAGERSYEQYV.

In this sample, this clonotype turned up many times. The chain combines TRBV7-2 with TRBJ1-6; no clear D. The V end lost 3 bases, the J end lost 0 bases, and 9 bases lay between the germline ends. The CDR3 sequence is 16 residues long. Germline V gene sequence: CDR1 SGHTA, CDR2 FQGNSA. The CDR3 loop reads CASSFMGSSYNSPLHF. The CDR3 DNA is TGTGCCAGCAGCTTTATGGGTAGCTCCTATAATTCACCCCTCCACTTT.